This is a list of T cell receptor beta chains from one sample in a study of CD8+CD57+ T cells in acquired aplastic anemia. TCRdb analysed the reads with MiXCR anew, one entry per CDR3 protein. This table holds 160,000 or so distinct CDR3 sequences, around 52% found once. Sequencing was done on a sample of sorted CD4+, CD8+, or CD8+CD57+ T cells (not recorded which) from PBMCs. The source of these receptors is a human donor with aplastic anemia. CDR3s include the opening cysteine and the closing phenylalanine or tryptophan. The order of the fields is D gene, J gene, V gene, clone size, CDR3 length, CDR3 protein, CDR3 DNA. The D gene is left open where the match is weak. Only some rows state a clone size, as once, few, many or a class for expanded clones.

TRBD1,TRBJ1-2,TRBV24-1,-,13,CATSSGQSYGYTF,TGTGCCACCAGTTCGGGACAGAGCTATGGCTACACCTTC
-,TRBJ1-5,TRBV15,many,14,CATSGGISNQPQHF,TGTGCCACCAGTGGCGGCATTAGCAATCAGCCCCAGCATTTT
-,TRBJ2-3,TRBV30,few,15,CAWSVQLSLTDTQYF,TGTGCCTGGAGTGTACAACTTAGTCTCACAGATACGCAGTATTTT
-,TRBJ2-7,TRBV30,many,14,CAWSVRDKGYEQYF,TGTGCCTGGAGTGTACGTGACAAGGGCTACGAGCAGTACTTC
-,TRBJ2-7,TRBV4-1,many,17,CASSQAPVSHSTYEQYF,TGCGCCAGCAGCCAAGCCCCGGTATCCCACAGCACCTACGAGCAGTACTTC
-,TRBJ1-2,TRBV2,-,15,CASSEGQPGFDGYTF,TGTGCCAGCAGTGAAGGGCAGCCAGGATTCGATGGCTACACCTTC
-,TRBJ1-3,TRBV25-1,-,14,CASSEEWSGNTIYF,TGTGCCAGCAGTGAAGAATGGTCTGGAAACACCATATATTTT
-,TRBJ1-2,TRBV2,-,13,CASSEGGGYGYTF,TGTGCCAGCAGTGAGGGCGGGGGCTATGGCTACACCTTC
-,TRBJ1-5,TRBV10-2,medium-sized,13,CASSEATPEPQHF,TGCGCCAGCAGTGAAGCGACGCCGGAGCCCCAGCATTTT
-,TRBJ1-1,TRBV13,once,15,CASSLGLRGSTEAFF,TGTGCCAGCAGCTTAGGCCTTAGGGGGAGCACTGAAGCTTTCTTT
-,TRBJ2-7,TRBV19,-,14,CASSSGVAGYEQYF,TGTGCCAGTAGTTCGGGGGTTGCGGGCTACGAGCAGTACTTC
-,TRBJ2-3,TRBV4-1,many,20,CASSQDSGELVWGRTDTQYF,TGCGCCAGCAGCCAAGATTCCGGGGAGCTGGTCTGGGGACGCACAGATACGCAGTATTTT
-,TRBJ2-1,TRBV19,many,15,CASSIGRISYNEQFF,TGTGCCAGTAGTATAGGGAGAATTTCCTACAATGAGCAGTTCTTC
-,TRBJ1-5,TRBV19,-,15,CASRRGGAFNQPQHF,TGTGCCAGTAGACGAGGAGGTGCCTTTAATCAGCCCCAGCATTTT
TRBD1,TRBJ1-2,TRBV11-2,-,19,CASSLSSSWGQGNFYGYTF,TGTGCCAGCAGCTTATCCTCTTCGTGGGGACAGGGTAACTTCTATGGCTACACCTTC
-,TRBJ2-7,TRBV20-1,once,12,CSAMTDSYEQYF,TGCAGTGCTATGACAGACTCCTACGAGCAGTACTTC
-,TRBJ2-1,TRBV4-1,-,13,CASSQGLVNEQFF,TGCGCCAGCAGCCAAGGACTAGTCAATGAGCAGTTCTTC
-,TRBJ2-1,TRBV20-1,many,15,CSARDLGIPSNEQFF,TGCAGTGCTAGAGATCTTGGAATTCCCAGCAATGAGCAGTTCTTC
-,TRBJ2-7,TRBV20-1,-,10,CSARVYEQYF,TGCAGTGCTAGGGTTTACGAGCAGTACTTC
-,TRBJ2-3,TRBV7-6,many,14,CASSFLSGRDTQYF,TGTGCCAGCAGCTTCCTAAGCGGTAGGGATACGCAGTATTTT
TRBD1,TRBJ2-3,TRBV10-1,-,14,CASSGDRDVDTQYF,TGCGCCAGCAGTGGGGACAGGGATGTAGATACGCAGTATTTT
-,TRBJ2-7,TRBV5-1,-,11,CASRATGEQYF,TGCGCCAGCAGGGCCACGGGCGAGCAGTACTTC
-,TRBJ1-4,TRBV20-1,-,12,CSARAGEEKLFF,TGCAGTGCTAGGGCTGGGGAAGAAAAACTGTTTTTT
-,TRBJ1-1,TRBV12-3/TRBV12-4,many,15,CASSPQLGADTEAFF,TGTGCCAGCAGTCCCCAACTGGGGGCTGACACTGAAGCTTTCTTT
TRBD1,TRBJ2-7,TRBV11-2,-,17,CASSLEQGAKLIHEQYF,TGTGCCAGCAGCTTAGAACAGGGGGCCAAGCTTATCCACGAGCAGTACTTC
-,TRBJ2-3,TRBV10-1,-,14,CASTLTLRPLEQYF,TGCGCCAGCACCTTGACACTTCGCCCGTTAGAGCAGTATTTT
-,TRBJ2-2,TRBV7-9,once,12,CASSLGRWELFF,TGTGCCAGCAGCCTCGGGCGGTGGGAGCTGTTTTTT
-,TRBJ1-2,TRBV9,many,15,CASSGHGGDSYGYTF,TGTGCCAGCAGCGGACACGGAGGCGATAGCTATGGCTACACCTTC
TRBD1,TRBJ2-7,TRBV4-1,-,16,CASSQGGTGSIYEQYF,TGCGCCAGCAGCCAAGGTGGGACAGGTTCAATCTACGAGCAGTACTTC
-,TRBJ2-5,TRBV5-1,-,13,CASSLNLGETQYF,TGCGCCAGCAGCTTGAATCTGGGAGAGACCCAGTACTTC
TRBD1,TRBJ2-2,TRBV25-1,many,14,CASSEDRDTGELFF,TGTGCCAGCAGTGAGGACAGGGACACCGGGGAGCTGTTTTTT
-,TRBJ2-3,TRBV11-2,many,15,CASSLMGDSTDTQYF,TGTGCCAGCAGCTTAATGGGAGATAGCACAGATACGCAGTATTTT
TRBD1,TRBJ2-5,TRBV28,-,14,CASTLTQGSGTQYF,TGTGCCAGCACCCTAACACAGGGGTCGGGGACCCAGTACTTC